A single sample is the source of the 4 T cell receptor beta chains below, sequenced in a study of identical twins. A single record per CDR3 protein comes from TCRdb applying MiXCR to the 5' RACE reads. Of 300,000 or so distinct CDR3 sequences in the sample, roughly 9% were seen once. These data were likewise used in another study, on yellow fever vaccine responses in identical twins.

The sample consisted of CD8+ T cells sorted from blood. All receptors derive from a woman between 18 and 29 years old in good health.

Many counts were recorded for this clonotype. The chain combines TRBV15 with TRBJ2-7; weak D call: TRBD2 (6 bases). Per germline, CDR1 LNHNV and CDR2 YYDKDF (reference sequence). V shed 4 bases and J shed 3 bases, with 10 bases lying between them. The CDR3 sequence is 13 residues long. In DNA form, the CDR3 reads TGTGCCACCAGCACCGGGGGTCTCTACGAGCAGTACTTC. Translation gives CATSTGGLYEQYF.

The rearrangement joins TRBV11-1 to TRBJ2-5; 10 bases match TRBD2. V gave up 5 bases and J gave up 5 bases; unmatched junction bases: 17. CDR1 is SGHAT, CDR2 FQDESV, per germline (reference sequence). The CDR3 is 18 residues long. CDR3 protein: CASSLPHGLADIKETQYF. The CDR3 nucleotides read TGTGCCAGCAGCCTACCCCACGGACTAGCGGATATTAAGGAGACCCAGTACTTC.

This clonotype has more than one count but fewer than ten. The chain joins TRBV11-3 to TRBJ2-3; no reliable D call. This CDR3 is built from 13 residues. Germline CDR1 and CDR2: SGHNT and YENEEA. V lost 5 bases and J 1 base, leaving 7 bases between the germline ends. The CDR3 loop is CASSEAGTDTQYF. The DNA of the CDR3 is TGTGCCAGCAGCGAGGCCGGCACAGATACGCAGTATTTT.

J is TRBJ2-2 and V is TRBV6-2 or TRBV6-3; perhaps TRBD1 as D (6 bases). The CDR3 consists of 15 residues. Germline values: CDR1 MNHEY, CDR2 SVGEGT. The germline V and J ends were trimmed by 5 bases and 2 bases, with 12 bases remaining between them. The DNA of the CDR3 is TGTGCCAGCAGTCGGTCGGACAGAAACACCGGGGAGCTGTTTTTT. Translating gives CASSRSDRNTGELFF.